The sequence of this T cell receptor beta chain was determined in a study of T cells after yellow fever vaccination. TCRdb re-analysed the 5' RACE reads in MiXCR, keeping a single row per CDR3 protein. The sample consists of 620,000 or so distinct CDR3 sequences, about 12% of them appearing once. Looked up from germline, CDR1 is DFQATT and CDR2 is SNEGSKA (reference sequence). With 3 bases clipped from V and 1 base from J, the junction kept 14 bases outside the gene matches. This CDR3 spans 18 amino acids. This clonotype showed up just a few times. The TCR comes from a man aged 30 to 45 who received the YFV17D yellow fever vaccine. The genes are TRBV20-1 and TRBJ2-1, with 8 bases matching TRBD2. The material was PBMCs, obtained on the day of the yellow fever booster vaccination. The CDR3 loop is CSASGLPQSGGSYNEQFF. CDR3 in DNA: TGCAGTGCTAGTGGGCTCCCACAGTCGGGGGGGTCCTACAATGAGCAGTTCTTC.